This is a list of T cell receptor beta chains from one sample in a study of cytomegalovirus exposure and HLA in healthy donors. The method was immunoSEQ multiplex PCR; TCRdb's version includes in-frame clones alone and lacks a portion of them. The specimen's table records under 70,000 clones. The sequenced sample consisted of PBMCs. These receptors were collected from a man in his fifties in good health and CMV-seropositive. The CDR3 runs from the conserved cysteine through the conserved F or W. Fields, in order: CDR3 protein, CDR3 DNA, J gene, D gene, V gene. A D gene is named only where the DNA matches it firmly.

CASSWAGNPLGYTF,TGTGCCAGCAGTTGGGCCGGGAACCCCTTGGGCTACACCTTC,TRBJ1-2,.,TRBV6-1
CASSMGSSGALTQYF,TGTGCCAGCAGTATGGGATCTAGCGGAGCCTTGACCCAGTACTTC,TRBJ2-5,TRBD2,TRBV5-5
CASSLGGGSTNTEAFF,TGTGCCAGCAGTTTAGGGGGGGGTTCGACGAACACTGAAGCTTTCTTT,TRBJ1-1,.,TRBV28
CASSFSGNTEAFF,TGTGCCAGCAGCTTTTCCGGGAACACTGAAGCTTTCTTT,TRBJ1-1,.,TRBV11-3
CASSPRSNTGELFF,TGTGCCAGCAGCCCCAGGTCGAACACCGGGGAGCTGTTTTTT,TRBJ2-2,.,TRBV5-4
CASSQEPSLTGETQYF,TGTGCCAGCAGCCAAGAACCCAGTCTTACGGGGGAGACCCAGTACTTC,TRBJ2-5,.,TRBV14
CASSLVQGRTEAFF,TGTGCCAGCAGCTTAGTACAGGGAAGGACTGAAGCTTTCTTT,TRBJ1-1,.,TRBV7-2
CASSGQAVGGLFF,TGTGCCAGCAGTGGGCAGGCTGTTGGTGGGCTGTTTTTT,TRBJ2-2,.,TRBV27
CASSSTGGPWETQYF,TGTGCCAGCAGCTCCACGGGGGGGCCCTGGGAGACCCAGTACTTC,TRBJ2-5,TRBD2,TRBV7-9
CSVTTGTKTEAFF,TGCAGCGTTACCACCGGGACTAAAACTGAAGCTTTCTTT,TRBJ1-1,.,TRBV29-1
CASSLSSGNDEQFF,TGTGCCAGCTCACTGTCTAGCGGGAACGATGAGCAGTTCTTC,TRBJ2-1,TRBD2,TRBV18
CASQSAYEQYF,TGTGCCAGCCAGAGCGCCTACGAGCAGTACTTC,TRBJ2-7,.,TRBV18
CASKEGRLRGSPYNSPLHF,TGCGCCAGCAAGGAAGGCCGACTCCGAGGATCCCCATATAATTCACCCCTCCACTTT,TRBJ1-6,.,TRBV4-1
CASLSAWRTEAFF,TGTGCCAGCCTGTCGGCCTGGAGGACTGAAGCTTTCTTT,TRBJ1-1,.,TRBV6-5
CASSQPREYTGELFF,TGCGCCAGCAGCCAACCGAGGGAGTACACCGGGGAGCTGTTTTTT,TRBJ2-2,.,TRBV4-1
CASSFPSGGRELFF,TGCGCCAGCAGCTTTCCTTCTGGGGGCAGGGAGCTGTTTTTT,TRBJ2-2,.,TRBV5-1
CASSLEREGNEQYF,TGTGCCAGCAGCCTCGAGCGGGAGGGAAACGAGCAGTACTTC,TRBJ2-7,TRBD2,TRBV11-2
CAIQSGTGNTGELFF,TGTGCCATCCAAAGCGGGACAGGGAACACCGGGGAGCTGTTTTTT,TRBJ2-2,.,TRBV28
CASSYSLQAGANVLTF,TGTGCCAGCAGTTACTCGCTTCAGGCAGGGGCCAACGTCCTGACTTTC,TRBJ2-6,.,TRBV6-5
CASSTTGGDQPQHF,TGCGCCAGCAGCACCACAGGGGGGGACCAGCCCCAGCATTTT,TRBJ1-5,TRBD1,TRBV5-1
CASILTGGAGSYNEQFF,TGTGCCAGCATTCTGACAGGGGGCGCAGGCTCCTACAATGAGCAGTTCTTC,TRBJ2-1,TRBD1,TRBV28
CSAGAGANYGYTF,TGCAGCGCTGGGGCAGGGGCGAACTATGGCTACACCTTC,TRBJ1-2,.,TRBV29-1
CASTLAGGWYTQYF,TGTGCCAGCACGCTAGCGGGGGGTTGGTATACGCAGTATTTT,TRBJ2-3,TRBD2,TRBV6-1
CASSLEGSPTGELFF,TGCGCCAGCAGCTTGGAGGGGTCCCCCACCGGGGAGCTGTTTTTT,TRBJ2-2,.,TRBV5-1
CASSAGGGAYEQYF,TGTGCCAGCAGTGCGGGTGGGGGGGCCTACGAGCAGTACTTC,TRBJ2-7,TRBD2,TRBV6-5
CASTPGLRQNIQYF,TGTGCCAGCACCCCCGGACTCCGTCAAAACATTCAGTACTTC,TRBJ2-4,.,TRBV2
CASSIVGQSHNSPLHF,TGTGCCAGTAGTATCGTCGGACAAAGCCATAATTCACCCCTCCACTTT,TRBJ1-6,.,TRBV19
CASSLRQGISNQPQHF,TGTGCCAGCAGCTTGCGACAGGGGATAAGCAATCAGCCCCAGCATTTT,TRBJ1-5,TRBD1,TRBV5-6
CASSLPTGGSNQPQHF,TGTGCCAGCAGTCTGCCCACAGGGGGCAGCAATCAGCCCCAGCATTTT,TRBJ1-5,TRBD1,TRBV28
CASTRGLNTEAFF,TGTGCCAGCACCCGGGGGTTGAACACTGAAGCTTTCTTT,TRBJ1-1,.,TRBV25-1
CASSPGLDDEQFF,TGTGCCAGCTCACCTGGACTAGACGATGAGCAGTTCTTC,TRBJ2-1,TRBD2,TRBV18
CASSQGTARSTEAFF,TGCGCCAGCAGCCAAGGCACAGCCCGAAGCACTGAAGCTTTCTTT,TRBJ1-1,.,TRBV4-3
CASSTPNNNEQFF,TGTGCCAGCTCAACCCCAAACAACAATGAGCAGTTCTTC,TRBJ2-1,.,TRBV18
CASSPDGQGKSYEQYF,TGCGCCAGCAGCCCAGATGGACAGGGGAAGTCCTACGAGCAGTACTTC,TRBJ2-7,TRBD1,TRBV5-1
CASRAGSTNTGELFF,TGTGCCAGCAGGGCAGGTTCCACGAACACCGGGGAGCTGTTTTTT,TRBJ2-2,.,TRBV28
CASSEARTGAGANVLTF,TGTGCCAGCAGTGAAGCGCGGACAGGGGCTGGGGCCAACGTCCTGACTTTC,TRBJ2-6,TRBD1,TRBV6-1
CASSLGGGPKETQYF,TGTGCCAGCAGCTTAGGGGGGGGGCCGAAAGAGACCCAGTACTTC,TRBJ2-5,.,TRBV7-2
CASSQGLAGTDNEQFF,TGTGCCAGCAGCCAAGGACTAGCGGGCACCGACAATGAGCAGTTCTTC,TRBJ2-1,TRBD2,TRBV7-2
CASSLAGGPSEQYF,TGTGCCAGCAGCTTAGCGGGAGGTCCCTCCGAGCAGTACTTC,TRBJ2-7,TRBD2,TRBV7-3
CASSLRDRGSHEQYF,TGTGCCAGCAGCCTCCGGGACAGGGGATCCCACGAGCAGTACTTC,TRBJ2-7,TRBD1,TRBV7-3
CASSLGEDTEAFF,TGTGCCAGCAGTTTAGGTGAGGACACTGAAGCTTTCTTT,TRBJ1-1,.,TRBV2
CAWTLAGTTWNEQFF,TGTGCCTGGACCCTGGCCGGGACAACATGGAATGAGCAGTTCTTC,TRBJ2-1,.,TRBV30
CASSFFQRDTEAFF,TGTGCCAGCAGCTTTTTTCAGAGGGACACTGAAGCTTTCTTT,TRBJ1-1,.,TRBV5-6
CASSQETGTGSYEQYF,TGTGCCAGCAGCCAAGAAACCGGGACAGGGTCCTACGAGCAGTACTTC,TRBJ2-7,TRBD1,TRBV4-2
CASSLRQGRNTEAFF,TGTGCCAGCAGCTTAAGACAGGGGCGAAACACTGAAGCTTTCTTT,TRBJ1-1,TRBD1,TRBV7-9
CASSPSTGMNTEAFF,TGTGCCAGCTCACCCTCGACAGGGATGAACACTGAAGCTTTCTTT,TRBJ1-1,TRBD1,TRBV18
CASSSGTANSPLHF,TGTGCCAGCAGCTCCGGGACAGCTAATTCACCCCTCCACTTT,TRBJ1-6,TRBD1,TRBV7-2
CASSPGLAGRADTQYF,TGTGCCAGCAGCCCGGGACTAGCGGGGAGGGCAGATACGCAGTATTTT,TRBJ2-3,TRBD2,TRBV6-6
CASRETGGAEEKLFF,TGTGCCAGCAGGGAAACAGGGGGCGCAGAGGAAAAACTGTTTTTT,TRBJ1-4,TRBD1,TRBV6-4
CASSVRRQGRDGELFF,TGTGCCAGCAGCGTACGCCGACAGGGACGCGACGGGGAGCTGTTTTTT,TRBJ2-2,TRBD1,TRBV9